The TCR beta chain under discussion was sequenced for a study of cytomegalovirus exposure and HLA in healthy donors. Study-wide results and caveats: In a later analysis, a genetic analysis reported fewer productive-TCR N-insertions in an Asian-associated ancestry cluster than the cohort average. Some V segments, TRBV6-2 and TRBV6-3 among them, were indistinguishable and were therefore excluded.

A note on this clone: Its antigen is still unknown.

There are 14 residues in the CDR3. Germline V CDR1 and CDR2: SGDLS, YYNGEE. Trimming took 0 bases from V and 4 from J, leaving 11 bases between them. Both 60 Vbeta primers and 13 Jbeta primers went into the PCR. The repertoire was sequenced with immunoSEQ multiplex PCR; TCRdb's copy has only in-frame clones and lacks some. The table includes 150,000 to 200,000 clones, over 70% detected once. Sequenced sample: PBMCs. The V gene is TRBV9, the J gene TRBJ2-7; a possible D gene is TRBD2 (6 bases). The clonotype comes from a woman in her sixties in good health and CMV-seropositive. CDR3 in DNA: TGTGCCAGCAGCGTAGAACTAGCATCTTACGAGCAGTACTTC. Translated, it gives CASSVELASYEQYF.